The clone carrying this TCR beta chain was observed once. Original methodology: Quantification of nucleated cells was approximated via reference gene primer amplification. Sequencing was performed with immunoSEQ multiplex PCR; in TCRdb, only in-frame clones are kept and a portion is missing. D and trimming come from the DNA, and the V and J calls and clone size come from that table. Among around 270,000 clones, under 90% were seen once, and the ten largest hold 4.2%. CDR1 and CDR2 from the germline V gene are SGHRS and YFSETQ. The CDR3 covers 15 residues. J lost 9 bases, V lost 3 bases, and 5 bases had no gene match. The sample is drawn from a study of blood T cell repertoires in COVID-19. Background on the study: Acute-phase and convalescent COVID-19 samples originated in the United States, Italy and Spain. PBMCs, B-cell-depleted T cells, or T cells were the source of the cDNA or gDNA that made up the material.

This TCR was recovered from a man in his 60s with acute or convalescent COVID-19. The material sequenced was peripheral blood. V and J are TRBV5-1 and TRBJ2-1; 14 nucleotides align to TRBD2. CDR3: CASSWGLAGVGEQFF. The CDR3 DNA follows: TGCGCCAGCAGCTGGGGACTAGCGGGAGTCGGTGAGCAGTTCTTC.